What follows are 18 T cell receptor beta chains derived from one specimen sequenced in a study of regulatory T cells in long-lasting Graves disease. Arm-PCR of CDR3 regions and iRepertoire HTBI primers were used to build TCR beta libraries. TCRdb ran MiXCR on the multiplex PCR reads and lists one entry per CDR3 protein. Here the sample spans 350,000 to 500,000 distinct CDR3 sequences, about 16% being singletons. Described time point: newly diagnosed GD, antithyroid drugs for less than 3 months. PBMCs provided the RNA from which the TCR library was made. Separately, the same data were catalogued under a study of T cells in Graves' hyperthyroidism and ophthalmopathy.

Source: peripheral blood mononuclear cells (PBMCs), taken at new diagnosis, from a patient treated with antithyroid drugs. All receptors derive from a woman aged 18-29 years with Graves disease.

This clonotype has at least ten counts. The J gene is TRBJ2-5, the V gene TRBV28, with 9 bases that match TRBD2. The CDR3 has 15 amino acids. V lost 1 base, J lost 4 bases, and 4 bases stayed unmatched. Germline V gene data show CDR1 as MDHEN and CDR2 as SYDVKM. Here the CDR3 DNA reads TGTGCCAGCAGTTTATATAGCGGGAGTGGAGAGACCCAGTACTTC. It specifies CASSLYSGSGETQYF.

This clonotype showed up many times. The chain combines TRBV28 with TRBJ2-7; 13 bases are shared with TRBD2. Germline V gene lookup returns CDR1 MDHEN and CDR2 SYDVKM. J gave up 7 bases and V 7 bases, and 13 bases lay outside the gene matches. The CDR3 contains 16 residues. The CDR3 nucleotides read TGTGCCAGCACCTCGAGGAAGACTAGCGGGAGGAGTGAGCAGTACTTC. It is translated as CASTSRKTSGRSEQYF.

This clonotype was observed at least ten times. This rearrangement joins TRBV7-8 to TRBJ2-1; D possibly corresponds to TRBD2 (6 bases). This CDR3 spans 18 amino acids. Germline V CDR1 and CDR2: SGHVS, FQNEAQ. Between the trimmed V and J ends, which lost 1 base and 1 base, there was a span of 17 bases. CDR3 in amino acids: CASSLVGLSSSSYNEQFF. In nucleotides, the CDR3 is TGTGCCAGCAGCTTAGTGGGACTTTCCTCCTCTTCCTACAATGAGCAGTTCTTC.

This clonotype was picked up many times. J is TRBJ2-1 and V is TRBV6-9; D gene unclear. Trimming took off 3 bases at V and 4 bases at J, with 4 bases between the two ends. The CDR3 length is 12 residues. The V gene's germline CDR1 is MNHGY and CDR2 SVAAGI. For the CDR3, the DNA is TGTGCCAGCAGTTACTTTTACAATGAGCAGTTCTTC. Encoded protein: CASSYFYNEQFF.

This clonotype was seen at least ten times. The gene calls are TRBV30 and TRBJ2-1; TRBD2 matches at 14 bases. The V and J ends lost 2 bases and 8 bases, in that order; junction bases with no gene match: 8. The germline CDR1 and CDR2 sequences are GTSNPN and SVGIG (reference sequence). The CDR3 length is 16 residues. The CDR3 DNA reads as TGTGCCTGGAGTCCTATGGGACTAGCGGGAGTACATGAGCAGTTCTTC. Translation gives CAWSPMGLAGVHEQFF.

The CDR3 loop is CASSYGGVHTGELFF. The DNA of the CDR3 is TGTGCCAGCAGTTACGGGGGAGTCCACACCGGGGAGCTGTTTTTT. The V and J genes are TRBV6-2 or TRBV6-3 and TRBJ2-2; D is perhaps TRBD1 or TRBD2 (5 bases each). V was clipped by 2 bases and J by 3 bases, with 10 bases between them. CDR1 MNHEY and CDR2 SVGEGT come from the germline V gene. The length of the CDR3 is 15 residues.

This clonotype occurred a few times. The chain links TRBV7-9 to TRBJ1-6, with a tentative D call TRBD1 (6 bases). The V end was cut by 8 bases, the J end by 7 bases, with 15 bases between. CDR3 length: 14 amino acids. Looked up from germline, CDR1 is SEHNR and CDR2 is FQNEAQ (reference sequence). CDR3 DNA: TGTGCCAGCGGCTCCCAGGGGACGAATTCACCCCTCCACTTT. Translating gives CASGSQGTNSPLHF.

As concerns this clonotype: A read error may explain this, as a much larger clone is one base away. The V gene is TRBV12-3 or TRBV12-4, the J gene TRBJ2-3; 8 positions match TRBD2. The CDR3 extends over 15 amino acids. Trimming removed 5 bases from V and 8 bases from J; junction bases left unmatched: 12. CDR3: CASSAEWGAGGTQYF. CDR3 coding DNA: TGTGCCAGCAGTGCCGAATGGGGGGCGGGGGGTACGCAGTATTTT.

This clonotype was detected ten times or more. The chain joins TRBV11-2 to TRBJ2-3, with D possibly matching TRBD2 (5 bases). The length of the CDR3 is 14 residues. Trimming stripped 5 bases from V and 1 base from J, with 10 bases between. CDR1 is SGHAT, CDR2 FQNNGV, per germline. The CDR3 reads CASSQGLGTDTQYF. In DNA form, the CDR3 reads TGTGCCAGCAGCCAAGGACTCGGCACAGATACGCAGTATTTT.

This clonotype was observed a single time. The chain uses TRBV4-1 and TRBJ1-2; D perhaps matches TRBD1 (6 bases). The CDR3 covers 12 residues. The germline V and J ends were trimmed by 1 base and 12 bases, with 12 bases remaining between them. Germline CDR1 is MGHRA and CDR2 is YSYEKL. This chain's CDR3 is CASSQVGGRNTF. As DNA, the CDR3 is TGCGCCAGCAGCCAAGTGGGGGGGCGTAACACCTTC.

This clonotype was seen a single time. The V call is TRBV19, the J call TRBJ2-1; no clear D. Germline-derived CDR1 and CDR2 are LNHDA and SQIVND (reference sequence). The germline V and J ends were trimmed by 3 bases and 0 bases, with 9 bases remaining between them. This CDR3 region has 15 residues. DNA of the CDR3: TGTGCCAGTAGTATTTTGGGCAGCTCCTACAATGAGCAGTTCTTC. Translation: CASSILGSSYNEQFF. Looking up the rest from reference TRBV19 and TRBJ2-1 gives the full variable domain: DGGITQSPKYLFRKEGQNVTLSCEQNLNHDAMYWYRQDPGQGLRLIYYSQIVNDFQKGDIAEGYSVSREKKESFPLTVTSAQKNPTAFYLCASSILGSSYNEQFFGPGTRLTVL.

This clonotype was observed a few times. The chain combines TRBV20-1 with TRBJ1-2; D is uncertain. Per germline, CDR1 DFQATT and CDR2 SNEGSKA (reference sequence). V was cut by 7 bases and J by 4 bases, with 10 bases left in between. The CDR3 loop spans 11 amino acids. The chain's CDR3 is CSGPRLYGYTF. The CDR3 bases are TGCAGTGGCCCAAGACTCTATGGCTACACCTTC.

This clonotype was seen a few times. The chain is built from TRBV7-9 and TRBJ1-6; TRBD1 agrees at 8 bases. Germline trimming cut 5 bases from V and 7 bases from J; bases unmatched to any gene: 7. The germline CDR1 and CDR2 sequences are SEHNR and FQNEAQ (reference sequence). The CDR3 consists of 15 residues. CDR3 residues: CASSRGDRTNSPLHF. DNA for the CDR3: TGTGCCAGCAGCCGCGGGGACAGGACGAATTCACCCCTCCACTTT.

In its sample, this clonotype was seen many times. The chain joins TRBV5-6 to TRBJ2-1; D not certain. Trimming cost V 5 bases and J 8 bases, with 14 bases left between them. Germline CDR1 is SGHDT and CDR2 is YYEEEE. The CDR3 is made up of 13 amino acids. CDR3 amino acids: CASRSLGSYEQFF. In DNA form, the CDR3 reads TGTGCCAGCAGGTCACTTGGGTCTTATGAGCAGTTCTTC.

This clonotype has at least ten counts. The chain couples TRBV6-1 to TRBJ1-1; D is possibly TRBD1 (6 bases). The V end was cut by 3 bases, the J end by 3 bases, with 14 bases between. The CDR3 is 15 residues long. The germline V gene has CDR1 MNHNS and CDR2 SASEGT. The CDR3 region is CASSDRGGADTEAFF. The CDR3 region has the DNA TGTGCCAGCAGTGACCGTGGGGGGGCTGACACTGAAGCTTTCTTT.

This chain joins TRBV28 and TRBJ1-2, with D possibly matching TRBD1 (5 bases). CDR1 and CDR2 from the germline V gene are MDHEN and SYDVKM. Trimming removed 8 bases at V and 3 bases at J, with 16 bases between. This CDR3 comprises 14 residues. CDR3 DNA: TGTGCCAGCGGTCGGGGACGGTCTTACTATGGCTACACCTTC. Its translation: CASGRGRSYYGYTF.

This clonotype was found many times. This rearrangement joins TRBV28 to TRBJ2-1; 8 bases map to TRBD1. V lost 6 bases to trimming and J lost 4 bases; unmatched junction nucleotides: 8. CDR1 is MDHEN and CDR2 is SYDVKM in the germline V gene. CDR3 size: 15 residues. In DNA, the CDR3 is TGTGCCAGCAGCCCAGGGGGCTCTACGTACAATGAGCAGTTCTTC. It is translated as CASSPGGSTYNEQFF.

About this clonotype: No conserved phenylalanine or tryptophan is present at the end of the CDR3, so a read error is the likely explanation. This chain connects TRBV15 to TRBJ2-2, with TRBD1 matching over 8 bases. V lost 7 bases and J lost 7; bases outside the gene matches: 8. Germline-derived CDR1 and CDR2 are LNHNV and YYDKDF (reference sequence). The CDR3 has 14 residues. The CDR3 spells CATTLDRVVGELFS. The CDR3 nucleotides are TGTGCCACCACCCTGGACAGGGTGGTCGGGGAGCTGTTTTCT.